This T cell receptor beta chain was captured by sequencing in a study of identical twins' blood T cells. The study, taken as a whole, reports: Each donor's most abundant TCRbeta clonotypes shared more CDR3 sequences with her twin than unrelated donors.

This clonotype was counted only a few times. Its matching antigen is unknown. Each TCR cDNA library carried sample-specific barcodes on both ends. One entry per CDR3 protein, called by TCRdb with MiXCR from the 5' RACE reads. This sample has 400,000 or so distinct CDR3 sequences, with 28% found just once. Reared together, all three twin pairs probably met the same infectious agents and vaccines. The sequence derives from a woman aged 18 to 55 in good health. Sequencing was done on a sample of PBMCs.

CDR3 region: CASSHPGDTEAFF. DNA for the CDR3: TGTGCCAGTTCTCACCCAGGGGACACTGAAGCTTTCTTT. The V call is TRBV19, the J call TRBJ1-1; D is perhaps TRBD1 (6 bases). Trimming took 8 bases from V and 3 from J, leaving 13 bases between them. Germline loops: CDR1 LNHDA, CDR2 SQIVND (reference sequence). The CDR3 totals 13 residues.